Shown below are 10 T cell receptor beta chains from a single sample sequenced in a study of T cells in Graves' hyperthyroidism and ophthalmopathy. What was amplified from RNA transcripts were TCR beta CDR3 regions. HTBI primers were used for first-round RT-PCR of the TCR CDR3. TCRdb re-called the multiplex PCR reads with MiXCR, one entry per CDR3 protein. The sample yields around 300,000 distinct CDR3 sequences, roughly an eighth seen once. The specimen was blood. These receptor sequences come from a woman aged 40 to 50 with Graves' ophthalmopathy.

The chain is built from TRBV18 and TRBJ2-7; possible D gene TRBD1, 5 bases. The CDR3 is 14 amino acids. The V and J ends lost 4 bases and 0 bases respectively, with 10 bases between them. CDR1 and CDR2 (germline): KGHSH, LQKENI. CDR3 residues: CASSQRQSSYEQYF. The CDR3 DNA follows: TGTGCCAGCTCACAGAGACAGAGCTCCTACGAGCAGTACTTC.

As regards this clonotype: This may arise from a read error, as a much more abundant clone is one base away. This CDR3 fails to terminate in the conserved phenylalanine or tryptophan, so it likely reflects a read error. The CDR3 loop reads CASSPSPGQYEQYL. In nucleotides, the CDR3 is TGTGCCAGCAGCCCTTCCCCGGGGCAGTACGAGCAGTACCTC. The V gene is TRBV16, the J gene TRBJ2-7; D is perhaps TRBD1 or TRBD2 (5 bases each). The CDR3 is 14 amino acids. The V and J ends lost 4 bases and 4 bases respectively, with 14 bases between them. The germline V gene encodes CDR1 KGHSY and CDR2 FQNENV.

There are many counts of this clonotype. The rearrangement links TRBV7-9 to TRBJ1-1, with D possibly being TRBD1 (5 bases). Germline V gene data show CDR1 as SEHNR and CDR2 as FQNEAQ (reference sequence). The V end lost 2 bases, the J end lost 4 bases, and 17 bases lay between the germline ends. This CDR3 has 16 residues. In nucleotides, the CDR3 is TGTGCCAGCAGCTTACAAACAGCGGGACCGAGCACTGAAGCTTTCTTT. Its translation is CASSLQTAGPSTEAFF.

The chain links TRBV9 to TRBJ2-7, with unresolved D. The germline V gene has CDR1 SGDLS and CDR2 YYNGEE. Trimming cost V 3 bases and J 3 bases, with 13 bases left between them. The CDR3 has 14 amino acids. The CDR3 bases are TGTGCCAGCAGCGCCGGCCGCCTAAGCTACGAGCAGTACTTC. The encoded protein is CASSAGRLSYEQYF.

This clonotype has ten or more counts. The chain joins TRBV2 to TRBJ2-2; D is undetermined. V was clipped by 2 bases and J by 7 bases, with 8 bases between them. This CDR3 comprises 13 residues. CDR1 is SNHLY, CDR2 FYNNEI, per germline. In nucleotides, the CDR3 is TGTGCCAGCAGTGAACCCTTGGTCGGGGAGCTGTTTTTT. As protein: CASSEPLVGELFF.

Ten or more counts support this clonotype. The chain couples TRBV6-1 to TRBJ1-3; 7 bases are shared with TRBD1. CDR1 is MNHNS and CDR2 is SASEGT in the germline V gene. Trimming took 6 bases from V and 0 from J; bases not matched to a gene: 11. The length of the CDR3 is 17 residues. As DNA, the CDR3 is TGTGCCAGCAGAAACCAAGCCGGGACAGCCTCTGGAAACACCATATATTTT. Translated, it gives CASRNQAGTASGNTIYF.

This clonotype has at least ten counts. CDR3 loop: CASSFGPGNQPQHF. CDR3 coding DNA: TGCGCCAGCAGCTTCGGACCGGGGAATCAGCCCCAGCATTTT. V gene TRBV5-1 combines with J gene TRBJ1-5; D gene ambiguous. Germline CDR1 is SGHRS and CDR2 is YFSETQ. The CDR3 has 14 amino acids. V was clipped by 2 bases and J by 4 bases, with 10 bases between them. Full variable domain (outside the CDR3, taken from reference TRBV5-1 and TRBJ1-5): KAGVTQTPRYLIKTRGQQVTLSCSPISGHRSVSWYQQTPGQGLQFLFEYFSETQRNKGNFPGRFSGRQFSNSRSEMNVSTLELGDSALYLCASSFGPGNQPQHFGDGTRLSIL.

This clonotype was seen at least ten times. The chain carries TRBV20-1 and TRBJ1-6; maybe TRBD1 (5 bases). Germline loops: CDR1 DFQATT, CDR2 SNEGSKA (reference sequence). The CDR3 extends over 13 amino acids. V was trimmed by 6 bases and J by 14 bases, leaving 20 bases between them. This CDR3 reads CSATRQGEGALHF. The CDR3 DNA sequence: TGCAGTGCAACCCGGCAAGGTGAAGGGGCCCTCCACTTT.

This clonotype was detected a few times. The rearrangement joins TRBV7-8 to TRBJ2-1; 9 bases map to TRBD1. The CDR3 covers 15 residues. Trimming took 6 bases from V and 4 from J; bases not matched to a gene: 7. Germline lookup yields CDR1 SGHVS and CDR2 FQNEAQ. The CDR3, as DNA: TGTGCCAGCAGATATGGACAGGGGATTTACAATGAGCAGTTCTTC. It yields the protein CASRYGQGIYNEQFF.

The chain recombines TRBV9 with TRBJ2-5; possible D gene TRBD1, 5 bases. Trimming removed 0 bases from V and 7 bases from J, with 10 bases in between. CDR1 is SGDLS and CDR2 is YYNGEE in the germline V gene. This CDR3 spans 13 amino acids. In DNA form, the CDR3 reads TGTGCCAGCAGCGTAGGCCAGGGCGCGACCCAGTACTTC. Translating it yields CASSVGQGATQYF.